The 3 T cell receptor beta chains below come from one sample, sequenced in a study of blood T cells in healthy people across ages. A sample-barcoded 5' primer and a J-beta primer mix were used in a second PCR of about 6 to 11 cycles. One entry per CDR3 protein, called by TCRdb with MiXCR from the 5' RACE reads. The sample records around 1,800,000 distinct CDR3 sequences, about two fifths being singletons. The sample was blood. Every receptor here comes from a human donor in good health.

On this clonotype itself: Its ends do not fully match the called genes, so a read error is possible. The chain combines TRBV20-1 with TRBJ1-5; 8 bases fit TRBD1. The germline V gene encodes CDR1 DFQATT and CDR2 SNEGSKA (reference sequence). CDR3 length: 13 amino acids. The CDR3 loop reads CSARGQGWQPQHF. In nucleotides, the CDR3 is TGCAGTGCCAGAGGACAGGGTTGGCAGCCCCAGCATTTT.

At least ten counts were recorded for this clonotype. V is TRBV5-1 and J is TRBJ2-7; D not resolved. This CDR3 has 13 residues. Deletions cut 4 bases from V and 2 bases from J, with 10 bases between. CDR1 is SGHRS, CDR2 YFSETQ, per germline. CDR3 sequence: CASSLAETYEQYF. The CDR3 coding sequence is TGCGCCAGCAGCCTTGCAGAGACCTACGAGCAGTACTTC.

This clonotype appeared a few times. The chain uses TRBV5-5 and TRBJ2-6; tentatively, D is TRBD1 (5 bases). Germline values: CDR1 SGHKS, CDR2 YYEKEE (reference sequence). Trimming pared 1 base from V and 4 bases from J, leaving 15 bases between. This CDR3 contains 17 residues. CDR3: CASSLRQGAWGANVLTF. For the CDR3, the DNA is TGTGCCAGCAGCTTGCGGCAGGGTGCGTGGGGGGCCAACGTCCTGACTTTC. The full variable domain, in which reference TRBV5-5 and TRBJ2-6 provide the parts outside the CDR3, is DAGVTQSPTHLIKTRGQQVTLRCSPISGHKSVSWYQQVLGQGPQFIFQYYEKEERGRGNFPDRFSARQFPNYSSELNVNALLLGDSALYLCASSLRQGAWGANVLTFGAGSRLTVL.